This T cell receptor (beta chain) comes out of a study of cytomegalovirus exposure and HLA in healthy donors. The PCR had 60 Vbeta and 13 Jbeta primers. Method: immunoSEQ multiplex PCR; TCRdb's copy keeps in-frame clones and lacks some. Of some 170,000 clones listed, around 90% were seen once; the top ten hold around 0.93%. V shed 0 bases and J 7 bases; nucleotides not matched to a gene: 8. The germline V gene encodes CDR1 LGHNA and CDR2 YSLEER. This CDR3 has 16 amino acids. The chain employs TRBV4-3 and TRBJ2-1, with TRBD2 matching 8 bases. Sample: PBMCs. The receptor was isolated from a woman aged 25 to 39 in good health and CMV-seronegative. The CDR3 sequence: CASSQESGIAGNEQFF. For the CDR3, the DNA is TGCGCCAGCAGCCAAGAAAGTGGGATAGCGGGGAATGAGCAGTTCTTC.